A single sample is the source of the 9 T cell receptor beta chains below, sequenced in a study of beta chain features in type 1 diabetes. Findings and limits, study-wide: Type 1 diabetes patients had TCRB CDR3s that were shorter (moderately but significantly so) in all four CD4+ subsets.

The sequenced template was cDNA made from the entire isolated RNA. Data came from immunoSEQ multiplex PCR; TCRdb stores just in-frame clones and leaves some out. This table has 200,000 to 250,000 clones, about 15% appearing once. Which antigens these TCRs recognize remains unknown. Sequenced: naive CD4+ T cells from blood. These receptors originate from a man younger than 45 with type 1 diabetes.

The J gene is TRBJ2-7, the V gene TRBV9; 8 bases fit TRBD2. Germline CDR1 reads SGDLS; CDR2 reads YYNGEE. V shed 4 bases and J 5 bases; nucleotides not matched to a gene: 11. The CDR3 contains 15 residues. The CDR3 nucleotides read TGTGCCAGCAGCCCCGGAGAGCGGGGGAGAAACGAGCAGTACTTC. Encoded protein: CASSPGERGRNEQYF.

V is TRBV19 and J is TRBJ2-4; the match to TRBD1 covers 9 bases. The CDR3 is 13 residues long. In germline, CDR1 is LNHDA, CDR2 SQIVND (reference sequence). Trimming at V came to 4 bases and at J to 8 bases, leaving 3 bases not matched to a gene. CDR3 DNA sequence: TGTGCCAGTAGTAGAAGGACAGGGGACATTCAGTACTTC. Its translation is CASSRRTGDIQYF.

This chain uses TRBV30 with TRBJ1-6; tentative D call: TRBD1 (6 bases). The CDR3 runs to 14 residues. Trimming pared 3 bases from V and 6 bases from J, leaving 12 bases between. Germline assignment: CDR1 GTSNPN and CDR2 SVGIG (reference sequence). The CDR3: CAWRPGHPNSPLHF. The CDR3 nucleotides read TGTGCCTGGAGGCCGGGACACCCTAATTCACCCCTCCACTTT.

The genes are TRBV5-1 and TRBJ1-1; no reliable D call. Trimming took off 4 bases at V and 3 bases at J, with 10 bases between the two ends. There are 13 residues in the CDR3. The germline V gene encodes CDR1 SGHRS and CDR2 YFSETQ. The CDR3, as DNA: TGCGCCAGCAGCAAGGAGACGGACACTGAAGCTTTCTTT. Encoded protein: CASSKETDTEAFF.

Only a few counts were recorded for this clone. The chain employs TRBV30 and TRBJ1-2, with no clear D. This CDR3 is 11 amino acids long. Trimming shortened V by 2 bases and J by 5 bases, and 6 bases separated the two germline ends. The germline gives CDR1 GTSNPN, CDR2 SVGIG (reference sequence). This CDR3 is CAWSPGYGYTF. In nucleotides, the CDR3 is TGTGCCTGGAGTCCCGGTTATGGCTACACCTTC.

The rearrangement links TRBV2 to TRBJ2-2, with 9 nucleotides matching TRBD2. The CDR3 has 14 residues. Germline-derived CDR1 and CDR2 are SNHLY and FYNNEI. V lost 6 bases and J lost 6; bases outside the gene matches: 5. The CDR3 here is CASRASGAPGELFF. The CDR3 region has the DNA TGTGCCAGCAGGGCTAGCGGGGCCCCCGGGGAGCTGTTTTTT.

The chain couples TRBV5-1 to TRBJ2-5; 8 bases line up with TRBD2. CDR1 SGHRS and CDR2 YFSETQ come from the germline V gene. With V trimmed by 2 bases and J by 5 bases, 5 bases remained unmatched. There are 14 residues in the CDR3. The CDR3 region has the DNA TGCGCCAGCAGCTTTAGTAGCGGGGAGGAGACCCAGTACTTC. Translation gives CASSFSSGEETQYF.

This chain joins TRBV6-6 and TRBJ2-7; the match to TRBD1 covers 9 bases. J lost 3 bases, V lost 2 bases, and 8 bases had no gene match. Germline CDR1 MNHNY, CDR2 SVGAGI (reference sequence). The CDR3 loop spans 16 amino acids. CDR3 nucleotide sequence: TGTGCCAGCAGTTACGAGGCCCCGGGACAGGGCTACGAGCAGTACTTC. Translating gives CASSYEAPGQGYEQYF.

The chain carries TRBV2 and TRBJ1-2; perhaps TRBD1 as D (6 bases). The V end was cut by 8 bases, the J end by 1 base, with 14 bases between. Germline V gene lookup returns CDR1 SNHLY and CDR2 FYNNEI. The CDR3 consists of 14 residues. DNA of the CDR3: TGTGCCAGCTCAGACAGGAGGTATAACTATGGCTACACCTTC. Amino acid sequence: CASSDRRYNYGYTF. Based on the CDR3 plus reference TRBV2 and TRBJ1-2, the full variable domain is EPEVTQTPSHQVTQMGQEVILRCVPISNHLYFYWYRQILGQKVEFLVSFYNNEISEKSEIFDDQFSVERPDGSNFTLKIRSTKLEDSAMYFCASSDRRYNYGYTFGSGTRLTVV.